Listed below are T cell receptor beta chains from one sample, sequenced in a study of HIV-infected patients and healthy controls. TCRdb independently ran MiXCR on the 5' RACE reads; one entry per CDR3 protein. The sample has roughly 15,000 distinct CDR3 sequences; 7.5% to 10% are singletons. Material for sequencing was blood. Source of these receptors: an adult in good health. The CDR3 runs from the conserved cysteine through the conserved F or W. D genes are given only for firm matches. Clone size is stated in some rows and not others, as once, few, many or a class when expanded.

cdr3_nt,cdr3_aa,v_call,clone_size,j_call,d_call
TGTGCCACCAGCAGAAGACAGGGCAGCTCCTACGAGCAGTACTTC,CATSRRQGSSYEQYF,TRBV15,many,TRBJ2-7,TRBD1
TGTGCCAGCAGCTTAGGGACTGGGGGACCCTACAATGAGCAGTTCTTC,CASSLGTGGPYNEQFF,TRBV13,many,TRBJ2-1,-
TGTGCCAGCAGCTTGGGAGGCTCGGTAGAACCTTACGAGCAGTACTTC,CASSLGGSVEPYEQYF,TRBV7-9,-,TRBJ2-7,-
TGTGCCAGCAGCCCGCAGGAGAGGTTGGACCAGTACTTC,CASSPQERLDQYF,TRBV7-9,many,TRBJ2-5,-
TGTGCCAGCAGCCTTACAGGGAAGACTGAAGCTTTCTTT,CASSLTGKTEAFF,TRBV4-2,many,TRBJ1-1,-
TGTGCCAGCAGTCACCCCGTCCGAGACAATGAGCAGTTCTTC,CASSHPVRDNEQFF,TRBV28,medium-sized,TRBJ2-1,-
TGTGCCAGCAAAAAAGGGACAGCTCGATGGACCGGGGAGCTGTTTTTT,CASKKGTARWTGELFF,TRBV12-3/TRBV12-4,many,TRBJ2-2,TRBD1
TGTGCTAGTGGTTTGGTCCACCGGGCCGGTCTGGGCACTGAAGCTTTCTTT,CASGLVHRAGLGTEAFF,TRBV12-5,many,TRBJ1-1,-
TGCAGTGCTAAGGGGGGCGGGGGAGGTACCTACAATGAGCAGTTCTTC,CSAKGGGGGTYNEQFF,TRBV20-1,-,TRBJ2-1,-
TGTGCCAGTAGTACAAAGGGGTACTCCTACGAGCAGTACTTC,CASSTKGYSYEQYF,TRBV19,-,TRBJ2-7,-
TGTGCCTGGAGTCAAACGACAGTTAATCAGCCCCAGCATTTT,CAWSQTTVNQPQHF,TRBV30,many,TRBJ1-5,-
TGTGCCAGCTCGCAATCACTAGCGGGAGGGCAAGGTGAGCAGTTCTTC,CASSQSLAGGQGEQFF,TRBV18,many,TRBJ2-1,TRBD2
TGCGCCAGCAGCCCCAGTGGGGGGGAGCTATACGAGCAGTACTTC,CASSPSGGELYEQYF,TRBV4-3,few,TRBJ2-7,TRBD2
TGCGCCAGCAGTTGGAGCGAGGAGACCCAGTACTTC,CASSWSEETQYF,TRBV5-1,many,TRBJ2-5,-
TGTGCCAGTAGGGGAGGGCGGCTGGGCGCGGAGCAGTTCTTC,CASRGGRLGAEQFF,TRBV19,-,TRBJ2-1,TRBD2
TGCAGTGCTAGAGCGAGGGGGAATAGCAATCAGCCCCAGCATTTT,CSARARGNSNQPQHF,TRBV20-1,few,TRBJ1-5,-
TGTGCCAGTAGTATTGGGGGAATCTACGAGCAGTACTTC,CASSIGGIYEQYF,TRBV19,few,TRBJ2-7,-
TGCAGTGCTAGAGATAGTTTAGGGGCCGGAGATACGCAGTATTTT,CSARDSLGAGDTQYF,TRBV20-1,few,TRBJ2-3,-
TGTGCCAGCAGCTTAAGTGACACAGATACGCAGTATTTT,CASSLSDTDTQYF,TRBV7-3,medium-sized,TRBJ2-3,-
TGTGCCAGCTCGAATGCAGATACGCAGTATTTT,CASSNADTQYF,TRBV12-3/TRBV12-4,-,TRBJ2-3,-
TGTGCCTGGAGTGGGCAGGTAACGTGGGGCACTGAAGCTTTCTTT,CAWSGQVTWGTEAFF,TRBV30,-,TRBJ1-1,-
TGTGCCAGCAGCCTCAACCCTCTGGGGGCATCTAGCAATCAGCCCCAGCATTTT,CASSLNPLGASSNQPQHF,TRBV7-2,many,TRBJ1-5,-
TGTGCCAGCAGCCCCATTATGAACACTGAAGCTTTCTTT,CASSPIMNTEAFF,TRBV4-2,many,TRBJ1-1,-
TGTGCCAGCAGTGTCCGGGACTTAGCCGGTGAGCAGTTCTTC,CASSVRDLAGEQFF,TRBV12-3/TRBV12-4,many,TRBJ2-1,-
TGTGCCACCAGTGCCGTGGAGCAGGGCAACACTGAAGCTTTCTTT,CATSAVEQGNTEAFF,TRBV24-1,medium-sized,TRBJ1-1,-
TGTGCCAGCTCACCACGGGGGACTAGCGGGGGGATACAAGAGACCCAGTACTTC,CASSPRGTSGGIQETQYF,TRBV18,few,TRBJ2-5,TRBD2
TGTGCCAGCAGCTTAGTAGTGGGGACCACAGATACGCAGTATTTT,CASSLVVGTTDTQYF,TRBV7-8,-,TRBJ2-3,-
TGTGCCAGCAGCCAAAAGGGACTAGGGGACTACAATGAGCAGTTCTTC,CASSQKGLGDYNEQFF,TRBV4-2,-,TRBJ2-1,TRBD2
TGTGCCAGCAGCTTGGGCGCTGGTGGAACTGGGGCCAACGTCCTGACTTTC,CASSLGAGGTGANVLTF,TRBV5-6,-,TRBJ2-6,-
TGTGCCAGCAGCACAGAGGTCGGGCGCGCCCAGCCCCAGCATTTT,CASSTEVGRAQPQHF,TRBV7-2,medium-sized,TRBJ1-5,-
TGTGCCAGCAGCTTGGGAGGGGCGTCTGACACTGAAGCTTTCTTT,CASSLGGASDTEAFF,TRBV5-4,many,TRBJ1-1,-
TGCAGCGTAGCTCGGACAGGTCAAGAGACCCAGTACTTC,CSVARTGQETQYF,TRBV29-1,many,TRBJ2-5,TRBD1
TGCAGTGCAGACGACAAGGGACGGGGAGATAGCACTGAAGCTTTCTTT,CSADDKGRGDSTEAFF,TRBV20-1,many,TRBJ1-1,-
TGTGCCAGCAGCCATTGGACTCAAAATTCACCCCTCCACTTT,CASSHWTQNSPLHF,TRBV14,few,TRBJ1-6,-
TGTGCCAGCAGTTACGGCGAGAGCAATCAGCCCCAGCATTTT,CASSYGESNQPQHF,TRBV6-6,many,TRBJ1-5,-
TGCGCCAGCAGAGGAGACGTCTCTTATACGCAGTATTTT,CASRGDVSYTQYF,TRBV5-1,many,TRBJ2-3,-
TGTAACAGCAGCCCGCCGGGGACTAGCACAGATACGCAGTATTTT,CNSSPPGTSTDTQYF,TRBV27,-,TRBJ2-3,-
TGTGCCAGCAGCTTAGTCGGGGCCCAGTCCCGGAGTGGTCGGGCAGATACGCAGTATTTT,CASSLVGAQSRSGRADTQYF,TRBV7-2,-,TRBJ2-3,-
TGTGCCACCGGGGAGGGAGTTGAAAAACTGTTTTTT,CATGEGVEKLFF,TRBV15,-,TRBJ1-4,-
TGCAGTCCTTTCGGGCAGCGAAGAGATACGCAGTATTTT,CSPFGQRRDTQYF,TRBV20-1,-,TRBJ2-3,-
TGTGCCAGCAGCTTAGAAATGTTGACCGGAGCTTTCTTT,CASSLEMLTGAFF,TRBV7-2,many,TRBJ1-1,-
TGTGCCAGTAGTGGGGGACGGGGGACGAACACCGGGGAGCTGTTTTTT,CASSGGRGTNTGELFF,TRBV19,-,TRBJ2-2,-
TGTGCCAGCAGCTTAGGAGGCCCGCGCAATGAGCAGTTCTTC,CASSLGGPRNEQFF,TRBV7-6,-,TRBJ2-1,-
TGTGCCAGCAGACCCCGGGACAGTAACGAGCAGTACTTC,CASRPRDSNEQYF,TRBV2,medium-sized,TRBJ2-7,TRBD1
TGTGCCAGTAGCGACCTAGGATCCTACGAGCAGTACTTC,CASSDLGSYEQYF,TRBV19,many,TRBJ2-7,-
TGCAGTGCTGAACCCTACCCTGTGGGGACTCCCCATTCCACAGATACGCAGTATTTT,CSAEPYPVGTPHSTDTQYF,TRBV20-1,many,TRBJ2-3,-
TGTGCCAGCAGCCTCCTCGGGACGGAAACTAAATACAATGAGCAGTTCTTC,CASSLLGTETKYNEQFF,TRBV7-2,medium-sized,TRBJ2-1,-
TGTGCCAGCAAAACCAGCGGAAGCTCTGGGGCCAACGTCCTGACTTTC,CASKTSGSSGANVLTF,TRBV7-2,many,TRBJ2-6,-
TGTGCCAGCAGCCGACTAGAGATGAACACCGGGGAGCTGTTTTTT,CASSRLEMNTGELFF,TRBV7-2,-,TRBJ2-2,-
TGTGCCAGCAGCTTACAGGGAAATGAGCAGTTCTTC,CASSLQGNEQFF,TRBV7-2,many,TRBJ2-1,-
TGTGCCAGCTCACCACAAACAGGGGCGGACACTGAAGCTTTCTTT,CASSPQTGADTEAFF,TRBV18,many,TRBJ1-1,TRBD1
TGTGCCAGCAGCCCCGGACTAGAGCAGTTCTTC,CASSPGLEQFF,TRBV6-2/TRBV6-3,many,TRBJ2-1,-
TGTGCCAGCAGCTCCCCGAGCGGGAGGGTAGCCAATGAGCAGTTCTTC,CASSSPSGRVANEQFF,TRBV11-3,-,TRBJ2-1,TRBD2
TGTGCCACCTGGCGGAGAGCTAGCACAGATACGCAGTATTTT,CATWRRASTDTQYF,TRBV6-2/TRBV6-3,-,TRBJ2-3,-
TGTGCCAGCAGCTTGGCCAGAGGTTTCCCGCTTTTCACAGATACGCAGTATTTT,CASSLARGFPLFTDTQYF,TRBV5-5,medium-sized,TRBJ2-3,-
TGTGCCAGCAGTTACCGGGGACAGGGACGGCAGCCCCAGCATTTT,CASSYRGQGRQPQHF,TRBV6-2/TRBV6-3,medium-sized,TRBJ1-5,TRBD1
TGTGCCAGCAGTTTCCGGGACCGGAATTCACCCCTCCACTTT,CASSFRDRNSPLHF,TRBV12-3/TRBV12-4,medium-sized,TRBJ1-6,-